This passage covers 23 T cell receptor beta chains from one sample sequenced in a study of T cells in women clearing cervical HPV infection. Only in-frame clones appear in the TCRdb table, and some are missing; sequencing was by immunoSEQ multiplex PCR. The listing records approximately 44,000 clones. What was sequenced was blood buffy coat. These receptors all come from a woman between 18 and 69 years old with a cervical HPV16 infection that either progressed to CIN3+ or cleared (not recorded which).

Notes on this clone: The DNA ends 3 residues before the CDR3 does, and the rest of the CDR3 is filled in from the germline J gene. The rearrangement uses TRBV5-1 and TRBJ2-3, with 13 bases aligning to TRBD2. The CDR3 has 15 residues. Germline V gives CDR1 SGHRS, CDR2 YFSETQ. V was clipped by 1 base and J by 4 bases; unmatched bases: 0. The CDR3 spells CASSLTSGRADTQYF. CDR3 DNA, as far as it was read: TGCGCCAGCAGCTTGACTAGCGGGAGGGCAGATACG.

Regarding this clone: The missing CDR3 end, 3 residues past where the read stops, is filled in from the germline J gene. The chain is built from TRBV10-3 and TRBJ2-3; 10 bases agree with TRBD2. Looked up from germline, CDR1 is ENHRY and CDR2 is SYGVKD. Losses at the gene ends were 6 bases for V and 5 bases for J; bases not matched to a gene: 2. This CDR3 comprises 13 residues. Partial CDR3 DNA: TGTGCCATCAGCCTAGCGGGAGTAGATACG. Translated: CAISLAGVDT. The CDR3 in full is CAISLAGVDTQYF.

In regard to this clone: The sequence runs out 3 residues before the end of the CDR3; the remainder is reconstructed from the germline J gene. The chain links TRBV2 to TRBJ2-5; TRBD1 matches 8 bases. Trimming cost V 7 bases and J 2 bases; bases outside gene matches: 6. Per germline, CDR1 SNHLY and CDR2 FYNNEI. This CDR3 contains 14 residues. The CDR3 bases that were read are TGTGCCAGCAAGTTGACAGGGGCACAAGAGACC. Residues: CASKLTGAQET. The entire CDR3 protein is CASKLTGAQETQYF.

On this clone itself: The read stops 3 residues short of the end of the CDR3; the missing end is completed from the germline J gene. The V and J genes are TRBV7-2 and TRBJ2-3; D is ambiguous. The V end was cut by 8 bases, the J end by 2 bases, with 11 bases between. The CDR3 sequence is 13 residues long. The germline V gene has CDR1 SGHTA and CDR2 FQGNSA. Here the CDR3 reads CASSPTLTDTQYF. The sequenced part of the CDR3 DNA is TGTGCCAGCTCTCCTACTCTCACAGATACG. Based on the CDR3 plus reference TRBV7-2 and TRBJ2-3, the full variable domain is GAGVSQSPSNKVTEKGKDVELRCDPISGHTALYWYRQSLGQGLEFLIYFQGNSAPDKSGLPSDRFSAERTGGSVSTLTIQRTQQEDSAVYLCASSPTLTDTQYFGPGTRLTVL.

As regards this clone: The DNA ends 3 residues before the CDR3 does, and the rest of the CDR3 is filled in from the germline J gene. The chain employs TRBV12-3 or TRBV12-4 and TRBJ2-1; the D gene is possibly TRBD2 (6 bases). V was trimmed by 1 base and J by 9 bases, leaving 16 bases between them. This CDR3 contains 15 residues. CDR3 bases read: TGTGCCAGCAGTTTAGGGGGGACTCTGGGTGCTGAG. The encoded protein is CASSLGGTLGAE. The whole CDR3 protein reads CASSLGGTLGAEQFF.

Note on this clone: The read halts 3 residues ahead of the CDR3 end, with the missing end drawn from the germline J gene. This chain connects TRBV7-3 to TRBJ2-1; 9 nucleotides match TRBD2. The CDR3 covers 15 residues. Per germline, CDR1 SGHTA and CDR2 FQGTGA. The ends lost 5 bases at V and 9 bases at J; junction bases unmatched: 11. The chain's CDR3 is CASSRGVAGVSEQFF. The CDR3 bases that were read are TGTGCCAGCAGCAGGGGAGTAGCGGGAGTCTCTGAG. Looking up the rest from reference TRBV7-3 and TRBJ2-1 gives the full variable domain: GAGVSQTPSNKVTEKGKYVELRCDPISGHTALYWYRQSLGQGPEFLIYFQGTGAADDSGLPNDRFFAVRPEGSVSTLKIQRTERGDSAVYLCASSRGVAGVSEQFFGPGTRLTVL.

Regarding this clone: The CDR3 goes on 3 residues after the read ends, and that part is filled in from the germline J gene. This rearrangement joins TRBV4-1 to TRBJ2-7; D ambiguous. V shed 2 bases and J shed 3 bases, with 14 bases lying between them. Per the germline V gene, CDR1 is MGHRA and CDR2 is YSYEKL. The CDR3 contains 15 residues. Partial CDR3 DNA: TGCGCCAGCAGCCAACCAAGGAAGTCAGGCTACGAG. It translates to CASSQPRKSGYE. Given in full, the CDR3 is CASSQPRKSGYEQYF.

The CDR3 DNA, read in part, is TGCAGTGCTCGGACTCTAGCGGGAAGGGGGGACGAG. Its protein is CSARTLAGRGDE. In full, the CDR3 is CSARTLAGRGDEQYF. This chain joins TRBV20-1 and TRBJ2-7; 9 nucleotides match TRBD2. The read terminates 3 residues ahead of where the CDR3 ends, so the germline J gene completes it. The trim removed 5 bases at V and 5 bases at J, leaving 13 bases unmatched. Germline loops: CDR1 DFQATT, CDR2 SNEGSKA (reference sequence). The CDR3 is made up of 15 amino acids.

To note about this clone: The read ends 3 residues early relative to the CDR3; the germline J gene fills the gap. V usage is TRBV11-2 and J usage is TRBJ1-1; tentative D call: TRBD1 (6 bases). Germline V gives CDR1 SGHAT, CDR2 FQNNGV. The V gene lost 6 bases and the J gene lost 6 bases, with 20 bases spanning the gap. This CDR3 comprises 15 residues. The sequenced CDR3 bases are TGTGCCAGCAGTCCCATCCAGGGGACTAGGGCTGAA. Its translation is CASSPIQGTRAE. The CDR3 in its entirety is CASSPIQGTRAEAFF.

In regard to this clone: Sequencing ends 3 residues short of the CDR3 end; the germline J gene provides the rest. This chain links TRBV5-1 with TRBJ2-3; the D gene is possibly TRBD2 (6 bases). The germline gives CDR1 SGHRS, CDR2 YFSETQ. V was pared by 1 base and J by 1 base, with 10 bases between. This CDR3 has 15 residues. The CDR3 is CASSLPREGTDTQYF. The part of the CDR3 DNA that was read is TGCGCCAGCAGCTTGCCCAGGGAGGGCACAGATACG.

To note about this clone: From the germline J gene comes the end of the CDR3, since the read stops 3 residues before it. The rearrangement uses TRBV7-9 and TRBJ2-3; D unresolved. Germline lookup yields CDR1 SEHNR and CDR2 FQNEAQ (reference sequence). V dropped 1 base and J dropped 4 bases, with 6 bases sitting between them. CDR3 length: 13 amino acids. Incomplete CDR3 DNA: TGTGCCAGCAGCTTAGGGTCGGCAGATACG. Its protein product is CASSLGSADT. The whole CDR3 protein reads CASSLGSADTQYF.

Notes on this clone: The CDR3 end is not reached by the read, which stops 3 residues before it; the germline J gene fills it in. The rearrangement uses TRBV29-1 and TRBJ1-2; tentative D call: TRBD1 (5 bases). CDR1 is SQVTM and CDR2 is ANQGSEA in the germline V gene. Deletions cut 0 bases from V and 4 bases from J, with 15 bases between. The CDR3 covers 15 residues. The CDR3 sequence: CSVEDHGGIGYGYTF. The part of the CDR3 DNA that was read is TGCAGCGTTGAAGATCATGGGGGGATCGGCTATGGC.

As for this clone: The sequenced fragment ends 3 residues before the CDR3 boundary, so the rest is inferred from the germline J gene. The rearrangement uses TRBV7-2 and TRBJ2-7; 9 nucleotides line up with TRBD2. J lost 1 base, V lost 6 bases, and 7 bases had no gene match. This CDR3 has 15 residues. Germline-derived CDR1 and CDR2 are SGHTA and FQGNSA. CDR3 region: CASRRGREGSYEQYF. The DNA read from the CDR3 is TGTGCCAGCAGGAGGGGGCGGGAGGGGTCCTACGAG.

A word on this clone: Coverage ceases 3 residues before the CDR3 finishes, and the germline J gene fills in the end. This chain uses TRBV19 with TRBJ2-1; 13 nucleotides align to TRBD2. CDR1 and CDR2 (germline): LNHDA, SQIVND (reference sequence). This CDR3 comprises 19 residues. Germline trimming cut 5 bases from V and 2 bases from J; bases unmatched to any gene: 12. CDR3: CASSSQGTSGENPYNEQFF. The covered CDR3 bases are TGTGCCAGTAGTTCCCAAGGGACTAGCGGGGAGAACCCCTACAATGAG.

About this clone itself: The sequenced fragment ends 3 residues before the CDR3 boundary, so the rest is inferred from the germline J gene. This chain connects TRBV19 to TRBJ1-3, with unresolved D. CDR3 size: 12 residues. CDR1 and CDR2 (germline): LNHDA, SQIVND (reference sequence). V lost 6 bases and J 4 bases, leaving 7 bases between the germline ends. This CDR3 reads CASRSGGNTIYF. The sequenced CDR3 bases are TGTGCCAGTAGGAGCGGAGGAAACACC.

Points on this clone: Sequencing ends 3 residues short of the CDR3 end; the germline J gene provides the rest. The rearrangement links TRBV10-1 to TRBJ2-5; 7 bases match TRBD2. V was pared by 6 bases and J by 2 bases, with 15 bases of the junction left unmatched. Per the germline V gene, CDR1 is WNHNN and CDR2 is SYGVQD (reference sequence). This CDR3 comprises 17 residues. The part of the CDR3 DNA that was read is TGCGCCAGCAGGCCCCATGCAGATACTAGCGTGCAAGAGACC. Translating gives CASRPHADTSVQET. The full CDR3 protein reads CASRPHADTSVQETQYF.

In the case of this clone: The read ends 3 residues before the CDR3 terminus; that terminus is restored from the germline J gene. This rearrangement joins TRBV5-1 to TRBJ1-6, with D perhaps matching TRBD1 (6 bases). Germline V lookup: CDR1 SGHRS, CDR2 YFSETQ. The V end lost 0 bases, the J end lost 6 bases, and 7 bases lay between the germline ends. This CDR3 contains 14 residues. The CDR3 bases that were read are TGCGCCAGCAGCTTGGGACAGGTTAATTCACCC. Translating gives CASSLGQVNSP. The full CDR3 is CASSLGQVNSPLHF.

The CDR3 here is CSANRVNTEAFF. CDR3 bases read: TGCAGTGCTAACAGAGTGAACACTGAA. The chain couples TRBV20-1 to TRBJ1-1; no reliable D call. The CDR3 end lies 3 residues beyond the end of the read and is filled in from the germline J gene. CDR3 length: 12 residues. Germline lookup yields CDR1 DFQATT and CDR2 SNEGSKA (reference sequence). The V and J ends lost 4 bases and 0 bases respectively, with 6 bases between them.

As for this clone: The sequenced fragment ends 3 residues before the CDR3 boundary, so the rest is inferred from the germline J gene. The chain combines TRBV5-5 with TRBJ1-2; D possibly corresponds to TRBD1 (6 bases). Trimming pared 3 bases from V and 3 bases from J, leaving 12 bases between. The length of the CDR3 is 14 residues. Germline V gene sequence: CDR1 SGHKS, CDR2 YYEKEE (reference sequence). The covered CDR3 bases are TGTGCCAGCAGCTGGGGGTACAGGGACTATGGC. It codes for CASSWGYRDYG. The CDR3 reads in full as CASSWGYRDYGYTF.

About this clone: The read stops 3 residues short of the end of the CDR3; the missing end is completed from the germline J gene. The chain recombines TRBV2 with TRBJ1-1, with no clear D. The V gene's germline CDR1 is SNHLY and CDR2 FYNNEI. The CDR3 has 10 residues. The chain's CDR3 is CASAGTRAFF. CDR3 DNA, as far as it was read: TGTGCCAGTGCGGGTACTAGG.

About this clone itself: The germline gene is not matched at one end of the junction; a read error may be the cause. The missing CDR3 end, 3 residues past where the read stops, is filled in from the germline J gene. This chain joins TRBV18 and TRBJ1-1; D is unresolved. Germline V gene lookup returns CDR1 KGHSH and CDR2 LQKENI. This CDR3 comprises 12 residues. CDR3 residues: CASSPPNSEAFF. Partial CDR3 DNA: TGTGCCAGCTCACCACCGAACAGTGAA.

Concerning this clone: The DNA ends 3 residues before the CDR3 does, and the rest of the CDR3 is filled in from the germline J gene. The gene calls are TRBV19 and TRBJ1-1; TRBD1 aligns across 7 bases. Germline values: CDR1 LNHDA, CDR2 SQIVND (reference sequence). CDR3 length: 14 amino acids. V shed 7 bases and J 5 bases; nucleotides not matched to a gene: 10. CDR3 region: CASIKGGRLTEAFF. The CDR3 DNA, read in part, is TGTGCCAGTATCAAAGGGGGCAGGCTGACTGAA.

As to this clone: From the germline J gene comes the end of the CDR3, since the read stops 3 residues before it. The chain links TRBV2 to TRBJ1-2, with 7 bases identical to TRBD1. The V gene's germline CDR1 is SNHLY and CDR2 FYNNEI. The CDR3 is 14 residues long. Trimming removed 6 bases from V and 2 bases from J; junction bases left unmatched: 6. The CDR3: CASRPEGANYGYTF. The sequenced CDR3 bases are TGTGCCAGCAGGCCGGAGGGGGCGAACTATGGC. Based on the CDR3 plus reference TRBV2 and TRBJ1-2, the full variable domain is EPEVTQTPSHQVTQMGQEVILRCVPISNHLYFYWYRQILGQKVEFLVSFYNNEISEKSEIFDDQFSVERPDGSNFTLKIRSTKLEDSAMYFCASRPEGANYGYTFGSGTRLTVV.